This paragraph covers one TCR beta chain sequence. Its matching antigen is unknown. Unmatched junction bases numbered 8, after V lost 5 bases and J lost 5 bases. The germline CDR1 and CDR2 sequences are GTSNPN and SVGIG (reference sequence). CDR3 length: 15 residues. Peripheral blood came from all dose cohorts at three timepoints. This sample stems from a study of OX40 agonist ivuxolimab in advanced cancers. Overall study results and limits: In the expanded peripheral T cells, antigen specificity was never determined.

Profiling relied on immunoSEQ multiplex PCR, and the TCRdb table lists in-frame clones only, not all of them. This repertoire shows more than 45,000 clones, about 86% found once; its top ten account for about 0.95%. The sample in question was CD4+ or CD8+ T cells sorted from blood, obtained in a trial of the OX40 agonist ivuxolimab. The TCR was taken from an adult with an advanced solid tumor such as melanoma, head and neck, liver or kidney cancer. J is TRBJ2-7 and V is TRBV30; 14 positions match TRBD2. CDR3 bases: TGTGCCTGGGGGAGACTAGCGGGAGGGTTTGACGAGCAGTACTTC. Its protein product is CAWGRLAGGFDEQYF.